The clone carrying this TCR beta chain turned up a few times. The target antigen is unknown. MiXCR was run by TCRdb on the 5' RACE reads, yielding one entry per CDR3 protein. This sample has 300,000 to 400,000 distinct CDR3 sequences, with 9% to 10% found just once. The sample is drawn from a study of identical twins. Overall study findings and caveats: Out-of-frame alpha sequences common to twins exhibited an excess of low generation probability. The presence of invariant MAIT and iNKT cells could partly confound analyses of zero-insertion sequences.

Deletions cut 6 bases from V and 9 bases from J, with 9 bases between. The CDR3 totals 11 residues. This clonotype was sampled from a woman aged 50 to 60 in good health. Sequenced material: naive T cells sorted from blood. This chain joins TRBV12-3 or TRBV12-4 and TRBJ2-1; D is uncertain. The CDR3 region is CASRSVLEQFF. CDR3 bases: TGTGCCAGCAGATCGGTCCTTGAGCAGTTCTTC.